The 6 T cell receptor beta chains in this list originate from one sample, sequenced in a study of blood T cell repertoires in COVID-19. Assay: immunoSEQ multiplex PCR; the TCRdb copy retains only in-frame clones and omits some. The sample contains some 230,000 clones, approximately 82% of which appear only once. The specimen sequenced was PBMCs or T cells enriched from blood (not recorded which). These TCRs come from a man between 35 and 55 years old who had recovered from COVID-19.

The rearrangement links TRBV2 to TRBJ2-3; 8 bases fit TRBD2. CDR3 length: 14 amino acids. V lost 6 bases, J lost 6 bases, and 8 bases stayed unmatched. Germline V gives CDR1 SNHLY, CDR2 FYNNEI. This CDR3 reads CASRRGSGADTQYF. Here the CDR3 DNA reads TGTGCCAGCAGGCGGGGTAGCGGGGCTGATACGCAGTATTTT.

The V gene is TRBV24-1, the J gene TRBJ2-5; possible D gene TRBD1, 6 bases. Trimming left V 4 bases short and J 5 bases short, with 13 bases between. CDR3 length: 14 amino acids. The germline V gene has CDR1 KGHDR and CDR2 SFDVKD. CDR3 sequence reads: CATSDPHRVETQYF. CDR3 in DNA: TGTGCCACCAGTGACCCTCACAGGGTCGAGACCCAGTACTTC.

V gene TRBV28 combines with J gene TRBJ1-2; D is undetermined. The CDR3 spans 13 residues. CDR1 and CDR2 (germline): MDHEN, SYDVKM. Trimming pared 5 bases from V and 2 bases from J, leaving 9 bases between. The CDR3 reads CASSLTRNYGYTF. CDR3 sequence (DNA): TGTGCCAGCAGTCTGACAAGGAACTATGGCTACACCTTC.

The gene calls are TRBV2 and TRBJ1-4; D unresolved. Germline CDR1 is SNHLY and CDR2 is FYNNEI. Trimming took off 1 base at V and 4 bases at J, with 4 bases between the two ends. The CDR3 spans 13 residues. The CDR3 protein is CASSEDGNEKLFF. The CDR3 DNA reads as TGTGCCAGCAGTGAAGACGGTAATGAAAAACTGTTTTTT. Full variable domain (outside the CDR3, taken from reference TRBV2 and TRBJ1-4): EPEVTQTPSHQVTQMGQEVILRCVPISNHLYFYWYRQILGQKVEFLVSFYNNEISEKSEIFDDQFSVERPDGSNFTLKIRSTKLEDSAMYFCASSEDGNEKLFFGSGTQLSVL.

The table lists this clone with a few counts. The chain uses TRBV5-4 and TRBJ2-7, with a weak D call TRBD2 (6 bases). The CDR3 contains 14 residues. Germline V gene data show CDR1 as SGHNT and CDR2 as YYREEE (reference sequence). V dropped 4 bases and J dropped 6 bases, with 17 bases sitting between them. The CDR3 loop is CASSRREGRSEQYF. CDR3 coding DNA: TGTGCCAGCAGCCGGCGGGAAGGGAGAAGCGAGCAGTACTTC.

This clone was counted a single time. The rearrangement joins TRBV27 to TRBJ2-1, with 7 bases aligning to TRBD2. Germline-derived CDR1 and CDR2 are MNHEY and SMNVEV (reference sequence). The CDR3 totals 16 residues. V dropped 3 bases and J dropped 0; count of bases not matched to a gene: 5. CDR3 coding DNA: TGTGCCAGCAGTTTTGAAGCGGGGAGCTCCTACAATGAGCAGTTCTTC. Its protein is CASSFEAGSSYNEQFF.